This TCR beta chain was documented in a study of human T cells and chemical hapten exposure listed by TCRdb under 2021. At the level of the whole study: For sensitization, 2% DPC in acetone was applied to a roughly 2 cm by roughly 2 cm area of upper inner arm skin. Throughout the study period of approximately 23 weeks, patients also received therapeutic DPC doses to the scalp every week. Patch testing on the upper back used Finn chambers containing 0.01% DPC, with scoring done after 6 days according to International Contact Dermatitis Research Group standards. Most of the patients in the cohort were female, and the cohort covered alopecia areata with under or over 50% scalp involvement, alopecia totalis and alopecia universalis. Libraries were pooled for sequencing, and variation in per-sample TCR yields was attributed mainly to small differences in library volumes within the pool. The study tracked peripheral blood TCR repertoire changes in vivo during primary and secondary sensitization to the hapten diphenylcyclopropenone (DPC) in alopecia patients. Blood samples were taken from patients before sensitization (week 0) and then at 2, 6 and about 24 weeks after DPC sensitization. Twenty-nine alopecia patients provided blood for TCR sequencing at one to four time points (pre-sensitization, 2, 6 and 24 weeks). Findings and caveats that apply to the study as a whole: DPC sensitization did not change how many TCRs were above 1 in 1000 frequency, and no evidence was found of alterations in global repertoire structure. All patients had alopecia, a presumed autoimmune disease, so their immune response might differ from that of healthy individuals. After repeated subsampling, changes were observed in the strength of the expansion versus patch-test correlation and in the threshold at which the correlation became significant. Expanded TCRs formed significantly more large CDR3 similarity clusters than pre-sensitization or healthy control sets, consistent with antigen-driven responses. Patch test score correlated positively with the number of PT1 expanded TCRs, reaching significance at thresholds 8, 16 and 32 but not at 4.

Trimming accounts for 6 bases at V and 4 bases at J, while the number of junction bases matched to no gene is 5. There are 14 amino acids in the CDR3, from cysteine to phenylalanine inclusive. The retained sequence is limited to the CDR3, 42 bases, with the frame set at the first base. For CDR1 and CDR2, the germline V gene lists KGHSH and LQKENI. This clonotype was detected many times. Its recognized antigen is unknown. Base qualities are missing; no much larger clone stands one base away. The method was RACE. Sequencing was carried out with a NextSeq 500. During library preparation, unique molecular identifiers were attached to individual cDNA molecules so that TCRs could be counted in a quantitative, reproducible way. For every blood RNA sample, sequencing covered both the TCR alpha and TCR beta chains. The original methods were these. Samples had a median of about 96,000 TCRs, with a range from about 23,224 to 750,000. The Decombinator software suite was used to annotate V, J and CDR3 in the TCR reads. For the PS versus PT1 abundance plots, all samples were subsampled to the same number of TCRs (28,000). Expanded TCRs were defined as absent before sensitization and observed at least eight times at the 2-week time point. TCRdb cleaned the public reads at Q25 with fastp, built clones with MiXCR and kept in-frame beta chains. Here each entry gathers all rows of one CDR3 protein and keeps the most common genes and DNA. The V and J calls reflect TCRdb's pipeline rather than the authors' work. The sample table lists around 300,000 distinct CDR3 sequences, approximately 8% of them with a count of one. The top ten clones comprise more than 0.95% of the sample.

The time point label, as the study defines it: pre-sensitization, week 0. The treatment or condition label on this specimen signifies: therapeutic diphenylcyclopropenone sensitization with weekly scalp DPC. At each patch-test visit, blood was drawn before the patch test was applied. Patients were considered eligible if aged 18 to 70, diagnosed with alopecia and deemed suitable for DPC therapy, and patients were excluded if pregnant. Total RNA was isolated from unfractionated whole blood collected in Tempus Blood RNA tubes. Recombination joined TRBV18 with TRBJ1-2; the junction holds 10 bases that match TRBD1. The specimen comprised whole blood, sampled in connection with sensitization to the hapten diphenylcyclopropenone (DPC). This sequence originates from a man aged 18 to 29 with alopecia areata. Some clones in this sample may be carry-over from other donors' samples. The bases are TGTGCCAGCTCTCCGACAGGGGGCGGCTATGGCTACACCTTC. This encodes CASSPTGGGYGYTF.